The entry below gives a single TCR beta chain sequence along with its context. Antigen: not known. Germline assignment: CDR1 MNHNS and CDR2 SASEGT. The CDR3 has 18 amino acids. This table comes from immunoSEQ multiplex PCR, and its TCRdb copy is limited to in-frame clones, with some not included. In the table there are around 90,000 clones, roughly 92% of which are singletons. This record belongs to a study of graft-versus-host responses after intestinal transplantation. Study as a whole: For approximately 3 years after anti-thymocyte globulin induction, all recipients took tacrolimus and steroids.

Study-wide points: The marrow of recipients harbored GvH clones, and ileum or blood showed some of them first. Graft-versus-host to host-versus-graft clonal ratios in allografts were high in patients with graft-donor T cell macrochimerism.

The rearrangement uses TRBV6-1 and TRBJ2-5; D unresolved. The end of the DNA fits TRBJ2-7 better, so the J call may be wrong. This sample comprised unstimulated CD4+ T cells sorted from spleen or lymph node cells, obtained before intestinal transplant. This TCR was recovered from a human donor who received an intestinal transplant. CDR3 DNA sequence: TGTGCCAGCAGTGAAGTTGTAATGCTGGGCGCCCTCGACTACGAGCAGTACTTC. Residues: CASSEVVMLGALDYEQYF.